This T cell receptor beta chain was sequenced for a study of blood T cell repertoires in COVID-19. Overall study: The samples span acute and convalescent COVID-19 from the United States, Italy and Spain. Sample material is recorded as cDNA or gDNA derived from T cells, B-cell-depleted T cells, or PBMCs.

The ends lost 4 bases at V and 6 bases at J; junction bases unmatched: 15. Germline V gene data show CDR1 as SGDLS and CDR2 as YYNGEE. The CDR3 runs 18 residues. Per the authors' pipeline: For nucleated cells, counts were estimated from reference gene primer amplification. Sequencing was performed with immunoSEQ multiplex PCR; in TCRdb, only in-frame clones are kept and a portion is missing. Clonal size and the V and J genes are those of that table, whereas D and trimming came from the DNA. The sample has fewer than 80,000 clones, more than 60% seen once. The chain is built from TRBV9 and TRBJ2-1; 11 positions agree with TRBD2. The sequenced material came from peripheral blood. This receptor was obtained from a human donor in a cohort sampled during active COVID-19. CDR3 protein: CASSTYAFGTSGPNEQFF. In DNA, the CDR3 is TGTGCCAGCAGCACATATGCTTTCGGGACTAGCGGACCCAATGAGCAGTTCTTC.